This TCR beta chain derives from a study of cytomegalovirus exposure and HLA in healthy donors. Study-level results: Donor immune exposure was known only as CMV serostatus.

This clone occurred a few times. Its antigen is undetermined. The PCR contained 60 Vbeta and 13 Jbeta primers. The assay was immunoSEQ multiplex PCR, and TCRdb's table has in-frame clones only and misses some. This sample has about 70,000 clones, with around two thirds found just once. Trimming removed 2 bases at V and 3 bases at J, with 14 bases between. This CDR3 comprises 15 residues. Germline V gene lookup returns CDR1 KGHSH and CDR2 LQKENI. Participants comprised healthy donors of bone marrow. Donors were nominally healthy when sampled, though unrecorded immune exposures were likely. The material sequenced was PBMCs. The sequence came from a human donor in good health. The chain couples TRBV18 to TRBJ2-7, with D maybe TRBD1 (6 bases). The CDR3 bases are TGTGCCAGCTCACCAGGGACATACCTCTACTACGAGCAGTACTTC. Amino acids: CASSPGTYLYYEQYF.